This T cell receptor (beta chain) was identified during a study of T cells in Graves' hyperthyroidism and ophthalmopathy. Overall study results and limits: Prediction of ophthalmopathy progression came a median around 6.1 months pre-onset. Stable hyperthyroidism was separated from ophthalmopathy by a model based on 13 V-J features.

If no ophthalmopathy progression occurred within 18 months, Graves' hyperthyroidism was stable. Many counts were recorded for this clonotype. Antigen: not known. Trimming removed 8 bases at V and 6 bases at J, with 14 bases between. The CDR3 is 13 residues long. Authors of the study amplified TCR beta CDR3 regions from RNA transcripts. HTBI primers were the set used in a first-round RT-PCR of the TCR CDR3. Each CDR3 protein gets one entry after TCRdb re-called the multiplex PCR reads with MiXCR. This table holds around 690,000 distinct CDR3 sequences, 17% found once. This clonotype was sampled from a man aged 50 to 60 with Graves' hyperthyroidism. The J gene is TRBJ2-1, the V gene TRBV12-3 or TRBV12-4; D might be TRBD1 or TRBD2, each matching 6 bases. The sample comprised blood. This CDR3 is CASRLEGGNEQFF. The CDR3 coding sequence is TGTGCCAGCCGACTAGAAGGGGGCAATGAGCAGTTCTTC.